This T cell receptor (beta chain) was retrieved from a study of T-cell memory formation after mild COVID-19. Study details: The TCR clusters were mostly specific to one donor. General observations from the study: The main location of contracting CD4+ clones was CM and EM, and that of contracting CD8+ clones was EMRA. The appearance of some responding clones in pre-infection memory suggested that cross-reactive memory joined.

In regard to this clonotype: The antigen is not known.

TCRdb redid the calling of the 5' RACE reads with MiXCR, one entry per CDR3 protein. The sample includes under 550,000 distinct CDR3 sequences, roughly 17% seen only once; the top ten take 20% to 25%. The CDR3 totals 14 residues. From germline, CDR1 is MNHNS and CDR2 SASEGT. Trimming took off 2 bases at V and 1 base at J, with 8 bases between the two ends. Material for sequencing was PBMCs or a T cell subset sorted from them (not recorded which). This chain uses TRBV6-1 with TRBJ1-1; the D is unclear. The TCR comes from a man younger than 35 who had mild COVID-19 (a few samples of this study predate the infection). Cell type and time point are not known. CDR3 coding DNA: TGTGCCAGCAGTGAAAGAGTTGGGAACACTGAAGCTTTCTTT. Protein: CASSERVGNTEAFF.